One and the same sample provided the 9 T cell receptor beta chains below, sequenced in a study of tumor and adjacent non-tumor tissue in lung cancer. Three rounds of nested PCR, following a modified ARM-PCR protocol, produced the TCRbeta library. TCRdb used MiXCR to reprocess the multiplex PCR reads, holding one entry per CDR3 protein. The table lists under 100,000 distinct CDR3 sequences, roughly 70% of them singletons. No cell sorting was done before RNA was extracted from the tissue. The sample comprised lung tumor tissue. The receptors originated from a woman aged 70 to 79 with non-small cell lung cancer.

Comments on this clonotype: It is likely a read error, because the conserved phenylalanine at the end of the CDR3 is missing. The chain carries TRBV6-2 or TRBV6-3 and TRBJ2-1; D not resolved. The CDR3 is made up of 12 amino acids. Germline loops: CDR1 MNHEY, CDR2 SVGEGT. V lost 5 bases, J lost 7 bases, and 9 bases lay in between. This chain's CDR3 is CASSPRMNEQFL. The DNA of the CDR3 is TGTGCCAGCAGTCCTCGGATGAATGAGCAGTTCTTA.

This clonotype has ten or more counts. V gene TRBV12-5 combines with J gene TRBJ1-5; D call uncertain. Trimming removed 7 bases at V and 7 bases at J, with 17 bases between. Looked up from germline, CDR1 is LGHNT and CDR2 is FRNRAP. This CDR3 spans 14 amino acids. The CDR3 nucleotides read TGTGCTAGTGCCCTCTCCGAATCCGGCCAGCCCCAGCATTTT. Its translation is CASALSESGQPQHF.

This clonotype was seen once. Germline and junction disagree at one end, which may indicate a read error. This chain joins TRBV6-1 and TRBJ2-2; D may be TRBD2 (6 bases). Per the germline V gene, CDR1 is MNHNS and CDR2 is SASEGT. The CDR3 consists of 13 residues. The CDR3 loop is CASLLGEGGELYF. The CDR3 coding sequence is TGTGCCAGCCTGTTGGGGGAAGGCGGGGAGCTGTATTTT.

V gene TRBV28 combines with J gene TRBJ1-1; weak D call: TRBD1 (6 bases). The germline V gene encodes CDR1 MDHEN and CDR2 SYDVKM. This CDR3 is 15 amino acids long. V dropped 8 bases and J dropped 1 base, with 17 bases sitting between them. This chain's CDR3 is CASAGGRLTNTEAFF. The CDR3 bases are TGTGCCAGCGCGGGGGGGCGCCTAACGAACACTGAAGCTTTCTTT.

This clonotype was seen once. Because it lacks the conserved phenylalanine or tryptophan at the end, this CDR3 is likely a read error. The CDR3 loop reads CASVPTGHGGSYEQYI. CDR3 nucleotide sequence: TGTGCCAGCGTCCCCACGGGGCATGGTGGATCCTACGAACAGTACATC. V and J are TRBV6-6 and TRBJ2-7; D possibly matches TRBD1 or TRBD2 (5 bases each). Germline CDR1 reads MNHNY; CDR2 reads SVGAGI (reference sequence). The CDR3 extends over 16 amino acids.

A word on this clonotype: One end of the junction does not line up with germline, which may come from a read error. V usage is TRBV11-1 and J usage is TRBJ1-1, with 7 bases identical to TRBD1. The CDR3 runs 13 residues. CDR1 SGHAT and CDR2 FQDESV come from the germline V gene (reference sequence). The CDR3 sequence: CASMWDRRTEALF. The CDR3, as DNA: TGTGCCAGCATGTGGGACAGAAGGACTGAAGCTCTCTTT.

About this clonotype itself: This may be a read error: a much more frequent sequence differs by one nucleotide. This chain connects TRBV29-1 to TRBJ1-1; 9 bases match TRBD1. Germline assignment: CDR1 SQVTM and CDR2 ANQGSEA. The CDR3 covers 15 residues. Germline trimming cut 5 bases from V and 6 bases from J; bases unmatched to any gene: 13. In DNA form, the CDR3 reads TGCAGCGTTAGACGGGACAGGGACGAGGAAGCTGAAGCTTTCTTT. Its translation is CSVRRDRDEEAEAFF.

For this clonotype: A much larger clone lies one base from this, so it may be a read error. The rearrangement joins TRBV30 to TRBJ1-5; perhaps TRBD1 as D (5 bases). The CDR3 has 13 residues. Germline loops: CDR1 GTSNPN, CDR2 SVGIG (reference sequence). The CDR3 nucleotides are TGTGCCTGGAGTGTACAGGACAATCAGCTCCAGCATTTT. Translation: CAWSVQDNQLQHF.

The V gene is TRBV5-1, the J gene TRBJ1-5; 7 nucleotides line up with TRBD1. The DNA end lines up better with TRBJ2-3; the J call may be wrong. The CDR3 totals 14 residues. Germline assignment: CDR1 SGHRS and CDR2 YFSETQ. The CDR3 DNA is TGCGCCAGCGGTCTGGACAGGCACAATCAGCCTCAGTATTTT. As protein: CASGLDRHNQPQYF.